The source of this T cell receptor beta chain is a study of human T cells and chemical hapten exposure. Across the whole study: All patients underwent weekly scalp dosing with diphenylcyclopropenone for the full roughly 23-week study.

In its sample, this clonotype was seen many times. Its antigen is not known. Points from the study as a whole: The immune response of these alopecia patients might not match healthy individuals'.

This CDR3 region has 16 residues. Germline CDR1 and CDR2: SGHVS and FNYEAQ. V shed 0 bases and J 5 bases; nucleotides not matched to a gene: 7. TCRdb reprocessed the RACE reads via MiXCR and lists one record per CDR3 protein. The data show roughly 38,000 distinct CDR3 sequences, around 7.6% seen once. Regarding time point: pre-sensitization, week 0. The treatment denotes: therapeutic diphenylcyclopropenone sensitization with weekly scalp DPC. The source of this sequence is a woman aged 45 to 65 with alopecia areata. Some clones in this sample may be carry-over from other donors' samples. The chain carries TRBV7-6 and TRBJ2-4; 7 bases are a match to TRBD2. The sequencing used whole blood, collected in connection with sensitization to the hapten diphenylcyclopropenone (DPC). The CDR3 spells CASSLAASGSQNIQYF. The CDR3, as DNA: TGTGCCAGCAGCTTAGCCGCTAGCGGTTCACAAAACATTCAGTACTTC.